These 11 T cell receptor beta chains share one sample of origin, sequenced in a study of beta chain features in type 1 diabetes. Study-level results: Patients with Type 1 diabetes showed moderately but significantly shorter TCRB CDR3s in all four CD4+ subsets.

Sequenced material consisted of expressed TCRB transcripts (all of the isolated RNA was reverse transcribed). TCRdb's table, derived via immunoSEQ multiplex PCR, lists solely in-frame clones and lacks some. The sample includes 200,000 to 300,000 clones, 20% of them seen just once. These receptors' antigens are unknown. Sequenced sample: naive CD4+ T cells from blood. The receptors originated from a woman in her forties with type 1 diabetes.

The chain couples TRBV30 to TRBJ1-2; tentative D call: TRBD1 (5 bases). The length of the CDR3 is 13 residues. Germline CDR1 and CDR2: GTSNPN and SVGIG (reference sequence). Trimming removed 0 bases at V and 6 bases at J, with 11 bases between. CDR3 DNA sequence: TGTGCCTGGAGTGTAAAGGGGCGAGATGGCTACACCTTC. It yields the protein CAWSVKGRDGYTF.

This clone turned up a few times. The V call is TRBV29-1, the J call TRBJ2-3; 7 nucleotides agree with TRBD1. The V gene's germline CDR1 is SQVTM and CDR2 ANQGSEA. V lost 4 bases and J lost 1; bases outside the gene matches: 5. The CDR3 consists of 14 residues. CDR3 region: CSVVGTGGTDTQYF. CDR3 DNA sequence: TGCAGCGTTGTAGGTACAGGGGGCACAGATACGCAGTATTTT.

The chain joins TRBV4-2 to TRBJ2-2; D is unclear. V lost 0 bases, J lost 2 bases, and 4 bases lay in between. The CDR3 length is 14 residues. Germline-derived CDR1 and CDR2 are LGHNA and YNFKEQ. The CDR3 DNA reads TGTGCCAGCAGCCAAGACCAAAACACCGGGGAGCTGTTTTTT. This encodes CASSQDQNTGELFF.

The genes are TRBV19 and TRBJ2-7, with no clear D. Per the germline V gene, CDR1 is LNHDA and CDR2 is SQIVND (reference sequence). With 5 bases removed from V and 0 bases from J, the gap between germline ends came to 14 bases. The CDR3 length is 15 residues. CDR3 loop: CASSSPSAASYEQYF. The CDR3 DNA is TGTGCCAGTAGTTCCCCCTCCGCGGCCTCCTACGAGCAGTACTTC.

This clone was seen more than once but under ten times. This chain's CDR3 is CASSQGRDTSYGYTF. The DNA of the CDR3 is TGTGCCAGCAGCCAGGGCCGGGACACATCCTATGGCTACACCTTC. The V call is TRBV4-2, the J call TRBJ1-2; perhaps TRBD1 as D (6 bases). Trimming stripped 3 bases from V and 4 bases from J, with 15 bases between. The CDR3 loop spans 15 amino acids. Per the germline V gene, CDR1 is LGHNA and CDR2 is YNFKEQ.

Only a few counts were recorded for this clone. V usage is TRBV4-3 and J usage is TRBJ1-2, with TRBD1 identical over 7 bases. There are 15 residues in the CDR3. The J segment lost 7 bases and the V segment lost 0 bases, leaving 8 bases of the junction unmatched. Germline V CDR1 and CDR2: LGHNA, YSLEER. CDR3 in DNA: TGCGCCAGCAGCCAAGAACAGGGGTCCCTGGGTGGCTACACCTTC. It translates to CASSQEQGSLGGYTF.

The gene calls are TRBV7-2 and TRBJ2-5, with a tentative D call TRBD1 (5 bases). Trimming removed 2 bases at V and 3 bases at J, with 7 bases between. This CDR3 contains 13 residues. Germline-derived CDR1 and CDR2 are SGHTA and FQGNSA. The CDR3 loop is CASSLTGEETQYF. The CDR3 region has the DNA TGTGCCAGCAGCTTAACAGGAGAAGAGACCCAGTACTTC.

V usage is TRBV28 and J usage is TRBJ2-1, with 11 nucleotides matching TRBD1. The CDR3 extends over 15 amino acids. V lost 6 bases, J lost 10 bases, and 11 bases stayed unmatched. Looked up from germline, CDR1 is MDHEN and CDR2 is SYDVKM. CDR3 protein: CASSLPGTGGKEQFF. Here the CDR3 DNA reads TGTGCCAGCAGCCTCCCCGGGACAGGGGGTAAGGAGCAGTTCTTC. Full variable domain (rest looked up from reference TRBV28 and TRBJ2-1): DVKVTQSSRYLVKRTGEKVFLECVQDMDHENMFWYRQDPGLGLRLIYFSYDVKMKEKGDIPEGYSVSREKKERFSLILESASTNQTSMYLCASSLPGTGGKEQFFGPGTRLTVL.

This clone came up a few times. The V and J genes are TRBV25-1 and TRBJ2-7; TRBD2 agrees at 11 bases. CDR1 is MGHDK and CDR2 is SYGVNS in the germline V gene. J was trimmed by 3 bases and V by 1 base; bases with no gene match: 5. The CDR3 consists of 16 residues. DNA of the CDR3: TGTGCCAGCAGTGAATGGGATAGCGGGAGGGTCTACGAGCAGTACTTC. It codes for CASSEWDSGRVYEQYF.

The CDR3 here is CASSLGPRTEETQYF. Here the CDR3 DNA reads TGCGCCAGCAGCTTGGGTCCCCGGACAGAAGAGACCCAGTACTTC. The rearrangement links TRBV5-1 to TRBJ2-5, with D maybe TRBD1 (6 bases). This CDR3 spans 15 amino acids. The V gene's germline CDR1 is SGHRS and CDR2 YFSETQ. V was trimmed by 0 bases and J by 3 bases, leaving 12 bases between them.

In this sample, this clone turned up once. The V gene is TRBV6-5, the J gene TRBJ1-2; D not certain. CDR3 length: 12 amino acids. Trimming pared 6 bases from V and 5 bases from J, leaving 10 bases between. The germline V gene has CDR1 MNHEY and CDR2 SVGAGI. The CDR3 coding sequence is TGTGCCAGCAGGCGTGATTCGTATGGCTACACCTTC. Its translation: CASRRDSYGYTF.